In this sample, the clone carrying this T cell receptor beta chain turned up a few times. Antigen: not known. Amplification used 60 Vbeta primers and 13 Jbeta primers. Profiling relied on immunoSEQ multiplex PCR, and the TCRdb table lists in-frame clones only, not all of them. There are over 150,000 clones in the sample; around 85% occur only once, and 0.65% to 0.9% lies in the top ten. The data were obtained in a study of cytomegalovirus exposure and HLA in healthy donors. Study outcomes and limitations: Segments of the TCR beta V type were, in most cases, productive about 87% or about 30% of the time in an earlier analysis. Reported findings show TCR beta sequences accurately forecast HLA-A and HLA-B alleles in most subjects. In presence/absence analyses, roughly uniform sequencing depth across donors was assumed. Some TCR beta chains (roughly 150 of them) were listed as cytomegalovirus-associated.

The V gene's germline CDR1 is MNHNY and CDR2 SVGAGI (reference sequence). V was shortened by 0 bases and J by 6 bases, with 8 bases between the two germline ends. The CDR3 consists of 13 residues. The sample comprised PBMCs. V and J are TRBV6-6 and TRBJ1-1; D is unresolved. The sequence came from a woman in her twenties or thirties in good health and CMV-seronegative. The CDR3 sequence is CASSYSSGAEAFF. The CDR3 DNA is TGTGCCAGCAGTTACTCGAGCGGCGCTGAAGCTTTCTTT.